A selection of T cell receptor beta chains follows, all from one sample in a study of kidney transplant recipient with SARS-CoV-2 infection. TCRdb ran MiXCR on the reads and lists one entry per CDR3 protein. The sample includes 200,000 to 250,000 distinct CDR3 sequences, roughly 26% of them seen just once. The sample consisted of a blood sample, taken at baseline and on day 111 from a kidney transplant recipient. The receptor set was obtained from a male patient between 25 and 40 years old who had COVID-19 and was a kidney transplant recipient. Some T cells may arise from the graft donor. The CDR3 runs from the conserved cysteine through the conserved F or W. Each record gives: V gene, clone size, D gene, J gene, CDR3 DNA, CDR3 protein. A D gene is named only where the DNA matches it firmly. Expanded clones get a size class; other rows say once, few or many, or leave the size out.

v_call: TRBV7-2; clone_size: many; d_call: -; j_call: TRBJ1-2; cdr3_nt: TGTGCCAGCAGCGACACCTTCAGAGACGGAAAGACCTATGGCTACACCTTC; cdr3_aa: CASSDTFRDGKTYGYTF
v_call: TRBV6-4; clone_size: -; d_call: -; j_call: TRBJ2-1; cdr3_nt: TGTGCCAGCAGTGACTCAAGCGGGTCCAATGAGCAGTTCTTC; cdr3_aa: CASSDSSGSNEQFF
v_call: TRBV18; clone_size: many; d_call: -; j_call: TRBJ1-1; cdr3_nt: TGTGCCAGCTCGCCCGGGTTGAGCACTGAAGCTTTCTTT; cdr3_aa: CASSPGLSTEAFF
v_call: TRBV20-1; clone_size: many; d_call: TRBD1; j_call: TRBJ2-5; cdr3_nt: TGCAGTGCTAGGGGGACAGGGTTCGCAGAGACCCAGTACTTC; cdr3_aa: CSARGTGFAETQYF
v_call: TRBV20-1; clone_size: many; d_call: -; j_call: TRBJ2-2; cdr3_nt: TGCAGTGCTAGAGATATAATATTAACCGGGGAGCTGTTTTTT; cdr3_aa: CSARDIILTGELFF
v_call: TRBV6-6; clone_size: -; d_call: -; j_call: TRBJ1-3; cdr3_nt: TGTGCCAGCACCCCTTTAGGTTTCTACTCTGGAAACACCATATATTTT; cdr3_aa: CASTPLGFYSGNTIYF
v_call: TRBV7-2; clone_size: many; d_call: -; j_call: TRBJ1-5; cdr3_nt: TGTGCCAGCAGCTTAGTCCCCCTAGACAGCAATCAGCCCCAGCATTTT; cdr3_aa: CASSLVPLDSNQPQHF
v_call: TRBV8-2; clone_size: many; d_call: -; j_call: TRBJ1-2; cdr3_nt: TGTGGCAGTAGTTATGATGATAGCCGAAAGACCTATGGCTACACCTTC; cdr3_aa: CGSSYDDSRKTYGYTF
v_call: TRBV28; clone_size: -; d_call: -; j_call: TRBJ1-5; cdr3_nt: TGTGCCAGCTACCCGGGACGGGGGTGGCAGCCCCAGCATTTT; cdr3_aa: CASYPGRGWQPQHF
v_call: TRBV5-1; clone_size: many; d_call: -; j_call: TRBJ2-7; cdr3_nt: TGCGCCAGCGCAGATTGGGACACCGTATCCTACGAGCAGTACTTC; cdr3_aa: CASADWDTVSYEQYF
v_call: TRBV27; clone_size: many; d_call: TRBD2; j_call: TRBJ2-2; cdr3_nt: TGTGCCAGCAGTTTCTTTTTGGGACTAGCGGAAGCGAACACCGGGGAGCTGTTTTTT; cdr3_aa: CASSFFLGLAEANTGELFF
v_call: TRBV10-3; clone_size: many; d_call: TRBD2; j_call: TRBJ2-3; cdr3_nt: TGTGCCATCAGACGGACTAGCGGGGACCCTAGCACAGATACGCAGTATTTT; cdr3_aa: CAIRRTSGDPSTDTQYF
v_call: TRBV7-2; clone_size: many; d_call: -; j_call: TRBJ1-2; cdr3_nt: TGTGCCAGCAGCTCCGGTCCCAGAGACGGAAAGACCTATGGCTACACCTTC; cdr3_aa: CASSSGPRDGKTYGYTF
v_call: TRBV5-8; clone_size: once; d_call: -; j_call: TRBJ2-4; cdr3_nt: TGTGCCAGTACATCGGGCCTCGCTGACGGAGAGACCCATTACTTC; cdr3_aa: CASTSGLADGETHYF
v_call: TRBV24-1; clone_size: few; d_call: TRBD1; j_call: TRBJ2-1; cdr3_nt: TGTGCCACCAGTGACGTTGACAGGGGCATAACGAATGAGCAGTTCTTC; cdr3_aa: CATSDVDRGITNEQFF
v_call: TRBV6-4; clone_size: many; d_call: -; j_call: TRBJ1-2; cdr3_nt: TGTGCCAGCAGTGCGAGCTTCTCACACGGAAAGACCTATGGCTACACCTTC; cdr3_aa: CASSASFSHGKTYGYTF
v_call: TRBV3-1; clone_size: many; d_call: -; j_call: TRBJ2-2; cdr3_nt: TGTGCCAGCAGCCAACAAATTCCCATTTCAGGCTTGACCGGGGAGCTGTTTTTT; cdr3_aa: CASSQQIPISGLTGELFF
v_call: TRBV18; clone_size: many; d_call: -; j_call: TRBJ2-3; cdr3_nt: TGTGCCAGCTCACCATCTGATACGCAGTATTTT; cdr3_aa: CASSPSDTQYF
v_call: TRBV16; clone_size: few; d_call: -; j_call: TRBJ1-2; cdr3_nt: TGTGCCAGCAGCTACCTATGGGTCGTTAGAAAGACCTATGGCTACACCTTC; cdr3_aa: CASSYLWVVRKTYGYTF
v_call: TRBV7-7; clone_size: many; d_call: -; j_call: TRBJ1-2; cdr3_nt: TGTGCCAGCAGCGTGAGCATTAAGTGCCGAAAGACCTATGGCTACACCTTC; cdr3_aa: CASSVSIKCRKTYGYTF
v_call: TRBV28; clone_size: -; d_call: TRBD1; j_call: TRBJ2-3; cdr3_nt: TGTGCCAGCAGTTTACCCCACAGGGGGAGAAGGACAGATACGCAGTATTTT; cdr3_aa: CASSLPHRGRRTDTQYF
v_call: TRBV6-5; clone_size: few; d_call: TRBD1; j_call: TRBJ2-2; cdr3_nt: TGTGCCAGCCCCACAGGGGGCAAGGACACCGGGGAGCTGTTTTTT; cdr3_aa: CASPTGGKDTGELFF
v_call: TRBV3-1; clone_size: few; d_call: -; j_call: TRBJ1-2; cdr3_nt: TGTGCCAGCAGCCAAAAACGCACCCTTCGAAAGACCTATGGCTACACCTTC; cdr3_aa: CASSQKRTLRKTYGYTF
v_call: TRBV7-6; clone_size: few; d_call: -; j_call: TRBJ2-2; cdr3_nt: TGTGCCAGCAGCTTATCGTCAGAGGTCGGGGAGCTGTTTTTT; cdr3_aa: CASSLSSEVGELFF
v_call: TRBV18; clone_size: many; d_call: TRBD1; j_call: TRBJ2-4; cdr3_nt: TGTGCCAGCTCACTCGGAGACAGGGCCGGCAAAAACATTCAGTACTTC; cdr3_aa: CASSLGDRAGKNIQYF
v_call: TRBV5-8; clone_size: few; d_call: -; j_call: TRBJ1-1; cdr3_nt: TGTGCCAGCAGCTTGTTGTCTAGGACGTGGGAAGCTTTCTTT; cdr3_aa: CASSLLSRTWEAFF
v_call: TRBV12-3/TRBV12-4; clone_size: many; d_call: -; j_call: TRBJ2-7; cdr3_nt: TGTGCCAGCACCCCAGCAGGGCCGGTAATGGAGCAGTACTTC; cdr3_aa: CASTPAGPVMEQYF
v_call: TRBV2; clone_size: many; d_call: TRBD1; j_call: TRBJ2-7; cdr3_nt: TGTGCCAGCAACCCGGGACAGGGTTTGTACGAGCAGTACTTC; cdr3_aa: CASNPGQGLYEQYF
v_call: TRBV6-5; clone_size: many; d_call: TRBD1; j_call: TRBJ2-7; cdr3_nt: TGTGCCAGCAGGAAGGGGAGGACAGGGGTATCCTACGAGCAGTACTTC; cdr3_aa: CASRKGRTGVSYEQYF
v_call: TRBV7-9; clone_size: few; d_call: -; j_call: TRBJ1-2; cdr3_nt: TGTGCCAGCAGCAAGAAACTATACCATGGAAAGACCTATGGCTACACCTTC; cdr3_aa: CASSKKLYHGKTYGYTF
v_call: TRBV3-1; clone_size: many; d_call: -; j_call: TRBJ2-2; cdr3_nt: TGTGCCAGCAGCAAGGCTTTTCCCATTTCAGGCTTGACCGGGGAGCTGTTTTTT; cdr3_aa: CASSKAFPISGLTGELFF
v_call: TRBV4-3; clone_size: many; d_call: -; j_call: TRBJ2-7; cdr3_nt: TGCGCCAGCAGCCAAGATATAGGGGGACCCTACGAGCAGTACTTC; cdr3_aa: CASSQDIGGPYEQYF
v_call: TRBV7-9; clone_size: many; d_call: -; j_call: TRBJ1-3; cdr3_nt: TGTGCCAGCACAGGGTCAACTGGAAACACCATATATTTT; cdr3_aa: CASTGSTGNTIYF
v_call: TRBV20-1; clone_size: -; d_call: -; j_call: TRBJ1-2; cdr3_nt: TGCAGTGCTCAGTTATGGCTGTTTCGAAAGACCTATGGCTACACCTTC; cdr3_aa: CSAQLWLFRKTYGYTF